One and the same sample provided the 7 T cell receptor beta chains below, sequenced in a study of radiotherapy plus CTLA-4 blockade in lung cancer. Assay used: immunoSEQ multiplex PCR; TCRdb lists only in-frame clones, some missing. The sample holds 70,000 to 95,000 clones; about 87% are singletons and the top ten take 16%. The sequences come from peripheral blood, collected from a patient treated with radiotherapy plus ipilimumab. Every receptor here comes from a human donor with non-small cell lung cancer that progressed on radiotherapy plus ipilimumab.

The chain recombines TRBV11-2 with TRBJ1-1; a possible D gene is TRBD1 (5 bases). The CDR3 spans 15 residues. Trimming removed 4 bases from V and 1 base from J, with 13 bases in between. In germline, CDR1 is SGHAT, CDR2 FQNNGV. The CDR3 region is CASSSRWGENTEAFF. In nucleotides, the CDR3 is TGTGCCAGCAGCTCTCGGTGGGGGGAGAACACTGAAGCTTTCTTT.

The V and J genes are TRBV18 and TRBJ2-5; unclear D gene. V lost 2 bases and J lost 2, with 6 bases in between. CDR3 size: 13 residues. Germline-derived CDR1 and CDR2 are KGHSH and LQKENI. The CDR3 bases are TGTGCCAGCTCACCATCGGGTCAAGAGACCCAGTACTTC. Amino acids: CASSPSGQETQYF.

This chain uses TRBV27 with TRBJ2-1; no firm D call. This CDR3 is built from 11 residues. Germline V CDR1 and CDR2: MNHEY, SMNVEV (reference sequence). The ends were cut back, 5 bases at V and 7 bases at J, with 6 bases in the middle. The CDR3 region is CASSLMNEQFF. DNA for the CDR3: TGTGCCAGCAGTCTGATGAATGAGCAGTTCTTC.

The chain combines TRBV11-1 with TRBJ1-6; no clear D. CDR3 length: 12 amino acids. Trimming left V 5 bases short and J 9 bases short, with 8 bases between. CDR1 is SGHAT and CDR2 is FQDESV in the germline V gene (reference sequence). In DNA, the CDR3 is TGTGCCAGCAGCATCGGATTTTCACCCCTCCACTTT. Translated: CASSIGFSPLHF.

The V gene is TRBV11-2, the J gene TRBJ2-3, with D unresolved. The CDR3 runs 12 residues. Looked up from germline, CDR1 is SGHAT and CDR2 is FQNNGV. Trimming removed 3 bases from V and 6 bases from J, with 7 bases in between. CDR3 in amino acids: CASSLPLDTQYF. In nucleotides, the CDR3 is TGTGCCAGCAGCTTGCCATTGGATACGCAGTATTTT.

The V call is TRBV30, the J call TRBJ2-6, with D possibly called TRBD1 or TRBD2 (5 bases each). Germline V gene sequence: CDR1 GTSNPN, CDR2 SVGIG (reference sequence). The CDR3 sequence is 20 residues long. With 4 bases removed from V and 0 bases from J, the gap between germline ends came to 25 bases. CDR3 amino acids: CAWTNPRDPRGSSGANVLTF. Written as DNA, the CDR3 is TGTGCCTGGACCAATCCCCGGGACCCCCGCGGGTCCTCTGGGGCCAACGTCCTGACTTTC.

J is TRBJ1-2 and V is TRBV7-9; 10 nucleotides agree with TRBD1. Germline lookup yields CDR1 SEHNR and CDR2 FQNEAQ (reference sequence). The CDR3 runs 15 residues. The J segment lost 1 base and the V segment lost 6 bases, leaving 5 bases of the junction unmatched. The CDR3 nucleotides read TGTGCCAGCAGTCTAGGGACAGGGGTTAACTATGGCTACACCTTC. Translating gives CASSLGTGVNYGYTF. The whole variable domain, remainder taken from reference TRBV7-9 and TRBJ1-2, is DTGVSQNPRHKITKRGQNVTFRCDPISEHNRLYWYRQTLGQGPEFLTYFQNEAQLEKSRLLSDRFSAERPKGSFSTLEIQRTEQGDSAMYLCASSLGTGVNYGYTFGSGTRLTVV.